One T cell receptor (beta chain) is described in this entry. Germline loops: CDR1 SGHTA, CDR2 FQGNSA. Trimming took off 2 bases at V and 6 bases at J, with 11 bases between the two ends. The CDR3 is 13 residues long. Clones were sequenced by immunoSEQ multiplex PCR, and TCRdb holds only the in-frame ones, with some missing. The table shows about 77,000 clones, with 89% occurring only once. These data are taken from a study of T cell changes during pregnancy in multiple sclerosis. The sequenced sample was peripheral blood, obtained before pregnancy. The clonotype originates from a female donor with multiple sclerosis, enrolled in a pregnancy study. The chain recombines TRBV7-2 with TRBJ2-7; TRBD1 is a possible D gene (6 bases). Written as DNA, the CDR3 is TGTGCCAGCAGCTTAAGGCAAGGGGGCGAGCAGTACTTC. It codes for CASSLRQGGEQYF.